This TCR beta chain originates from a study of cytomegalovirus exposure and HLA in healthy donors. Primers: 60 Vbeta forward and 13 Jbeta reverse. The data were produced by immunoSEQ multiplex PCR, yet TCRdb's version contains in-frame clones alone and is incomplete. The top ten hold roughly 2% of the sample, which has about 130,000 clones, 79% seen once. The V and J ends lost 5 bases and 2 bases, in that order; junction bases with no gene match: 5. Germline loops: CDR1 MNHEY, CDR2 SVGAGI. The CDR3 is made up of 15 amino acids. The source is a man younger than 35 in good health and CMV-seronegative. Sequencing was performed on PBMCs. The chain joins TRBV6-5 to TRBJ1-2; the match to TRBD1 covers 10 bases. The CDR3: CASSTRTGGNYGYTF. CDR3 bases: TGTGCCAGCAGTACGCGGACAGGGGGAAACTATGGCTACACCTTC.